This passage covers 28 T cell receptor beta chains from one sample sequenced in a study of blood T cell repertoires in COVID-19. Libraries were prepared by immunoSEQ multiplex PCR; TCRdb keeps only in-frame clonotypes and omits some of them. Of about 240,000 clones in the sample, about four fifths were seen once. The sequenced sample was peripheral blood. The source of these receptors is a man under 40 who had recovered from COVID-19.

The V call is TRBV19, the J call TRBJ1-2, with TRBD1 identical over 8 bases. The CDR3 runs to 14 residues. Germline loops: CDR1 LNHDA, CDR2 SQIVND (reference sequence). After removal of 4 bases from V and 4 bases from J, the junction contained 5 bases not matched to a gene. CDR3 sequence: CASSNSGQAYGYTF. The CDR3 coding sequence is TGTGCCAGTAGTAACTCGGGACAGGCCTATGGCTACACCTTC.

J is TRBJ2-4 and V is TRBV21-1; the D call in the table, TRBD1, was not verified against the DNA. TRBV21-1 is an annotated pseudogene. The CDR3 runs 18 residues. Here the CDR3 DNA reads TGTGCCAGCAGCACTCCCCTGGGGCTAACAGGGGGCCAAAACATTCAGTACTTC. It is translated as CASSTPLGLTGGQNIQYF.

This rearrangement joins TRBV28 to TRBJ2-3; D is unresolved. Germline V gene data show CDR1 as MDHEN and CDR2 as SYDVKM. The V end was cut by 5 bases, the J end by 4 bases, with 10 bases between. There are 13 residues in the CDR3. CDR3 coding DNA: TGTGCCAGCAGTGCCCAGGATGCAGATACGCAGTATTTT. Translated, it gives CASSAQDADTQYF.

This chain uses TRBV5-4 with TRBJ2-3; 10 nucleotides line up with TRBD2. The V and J ends lost 4 bases and 4 bases, in that order; junction bases with no gene match: 9. The V gene's germline CDR1 is SGHNT and CDR2 YYREEE (reference sequence). The CDR3 runs 16 residues. CDR3 region: CASSPRGSGGADTQYF. The CDR3 nucleotides are TGTGCCAGCAGCCCCCGCGGGAGCGGGGGGGCAGATACGCAGTATTTT.

The J gene is TRBJ1-1, the V gene TRBV25-1; D ambiguous. V lost 5 bases and J 7 bases, leaving 11 bases between the germline ends. Germline-derived CDR1 and CDR2 are MGHDK and SYGVNS. The CDR3 extends over 12 amino acids. DNA of the CDR3: TGTGCCAGCAGTACCGGACTTGGTGAAGCTTTCTTT. Translated, it gives CASSTGLGEAFF.

CDR3 protein: CASSPSGGKPQHF. The CDR3 nucleotides are TGTGCCAGCAGCCCCTCGGGGGGGAAGCCCCAGCATTTT. The rearrangement joins TRBV5-8 to TRBJ1-5; possibly TRBD1 for D (5 bases). The germline V and J ends were trimmed by 4 bases and 8 bases, with 13 bases remaining between them. CDR3 length: 13 amino acids. CDR1 is SGHTS and CDR2 is YDEGEE in the germline V gene.

This sequence joins TRBV7-2 and TRBJ2-1, with 7 bases lining up with TRBD2. This CDR3 is built from 13 residues. V lost 5 bases and J lost 5; bases outside the gene matches: 3. Germline lookup yields CDR1 SGHTA and CDR2 FQGNSA. CDR3 in amino acids: CASSAGTNNEQFF. The DNA for the CDR3 is TGTGCCAGCAGCGCCGGGACTAACAATGAGCAGTTCTTC.

The rearrangement links TRBV18 to TRBJ1-3; D is perhaps TRBD1 (6 bases). Deletions cut 6 bases from V and 4 bases from J, with 19 bases between. The CDR3 loop spans 16 amino acids. CDR1 and CDR2 from the germline V gene are KGHSH and LQKENI. The CDR3 bases are TGTGCCAGCTCTCACAATGACCAGGGGATCGGAAACACCATATATTTT. This translates into CASSHNDQGIGNTIYF. The whole variable domain, remainder taken from reference TRBV18 and TRBJ1-3, is NAGVMQNPRHLVRRRGQEARLRCSPMKGHSHVYWYRQLPEEGLKFMVYLQKENIIDESGMPKERFSAEFPKEGPSILRIQQVVRGDSAAYFCASSHNDQGIGNTIYFGEGSWLTVV.

The genes are TRBV6-5 and TRBJ1-3, with D possibly matching TRBD1 (5 bases). The germline CDR1 and CDR2 sequences are MNHEY and SVGAGI. The CDR3 runs 14 residues. V dropped 4 bases and J dropped 2 bases, with 9 bases sitting between them. CDR3 sequence reads: CASSSRGAGNTIYF. The CDR3 region has the DNA TGTGCCAGCAGTTCGCGGGGGGCTGGAAACACCATATATTTT.

V and J are TRBV4-1 and TRBJ1-6; 7 bases are a match to TRBD1. CDR1 and CDR2 (germline): MGHRA, YSYEKL. The CDR3 runs to 15 residues. The V gene end was trimmed by 4 bases and the J gene end by 4 bases; junction bases not matched to a gene: 4. CDR3 DNA sequence: TGCGCCAGCAGCCGAACAGGGGTTTATAATTCACCCCTCCACTTT. This codes for CASSRTGVYNSPLHF.

The chain has TRBV6-5 and TRBJ1-2; maybe TRBD1 (6 bases). Trimming cost V 5 bases and J 3 bases, with 16 bases left between them. CDR1 MNHEY and CDR2 SVGAGI come from the germline V gene. This CDR3 region has 15 residues. CDR3 bases: TGTGCCAGCAGTCCCATAAGGGACACCTACTATGGCTACACCTTC. As protein: CASSPIRDTYYGYTF.

CDR3 sequence: CALLIGRGYPSTDTQYF. The CDR3 DNA sequence: TGTGCCCTACTTATAGGCAGGGGGTACCCTAGCACAGATACGCAGTATTTT. The chain uses TRBV2 and TRBJ2-3, with 7 positions matching TRBD1. Germline CDR1 is SNHLY and CDR2 is FYNNEI. CDR3 length: 17 residues. V shed 11 bases, J shed 0 bases, and the junction held 17 bases outside the gene matches.

The genes are TRBV5-4 and TRBJ2-3; no reliable D call. Trimming took off 6 bases at V and 1 base at J, with 15 bases between the two ends. CDR1 is SGHNT and CDR2 is YYREEE in the germline V gene (reference sequence). The CDR3 contains 15 residues. CDR3 sequence: CASTLFEAGTDTQYF. Here the CDR3 DNA reads TGTGCCAGCACCCTCTTTGAGGCAGGCACAGATACGCAGTATTTT.

The CDR3 DNA follows: TGTGCCAGCAGCCAAGGAGCTAGCGGGGGACTCACAGATACGCAGTATTTT. Residues: CASSQGASGGLTDTQYF. The chain joins TRBV3-1 (or the pseudogene TRBV3-2) to TRBJ2-3, with 10 bases identical to TRBD2. CDR1 and CDR2 (germline): LGHDT, YNNKEL (reference sequence). This CDR3 comprises 17 residues. J lost 2 bases, V lost 1 base, and 6 bases had no gene match.

V usage is TRBV27 and J usage is TRBJ2-4, with TRBD1 matching over 7 bases. CDR1 and CDR2 (germline): MNHEY, SMNVEV (reference sequence). V lost 6 bases and J lost 5; bases outside the gene matches: 7. CDR3 length: 14 residues. DNA of the CDR3: TGTGCCAGCAGGGCACAGGGGCGTCAAAACATTCAGTACTTC. It encodes CASRAQGRQNIQYF.

This clone was observed a handful of times. This chain links TRBV29-1 with TRBJ1-5; perhaps TRBD1 as D (5 bases). V dropped 8 bases and J dropped 4 bases, with 12 bases sitting between them. The CDR3 length is 12 residues. The germline CDR1 and CDR2 sequences are SQVTM and ANQGSEA. The DNA for the CDR3 is TGCAGCCTGGGGCCAGTTAATCAGCCCCAGCATTTT. This codes for CSLGPVNQPQHF.

The CDR3 sequence is CARQGARDEQFF. The CDR3 DNA is TGTGCCAGACAGGGGGCTCGGGATGAGCAGTTCTTC. V usage is TRBV5-8 and J usage is TRBJ2-1, with 9 bases matching TRBD1. Per the germline V gene, CDR1 is SGHTS and CDR2 is YDEGEE. Germline trimming cut 8 bases from V and 8 bases from J; bases unmatched to any gene: 5. The CDR3 sequence is 12 residues long.

V and J are TRBV5-5 and TRBJ2-4; no firm D call. The germline V and J ends were trimmed by 4 bases and 8 bases, with 7 bases remaining between them. CDR3 size: 11 residues. Germline V gene sequence: CDR1 SGHKS, CDR2 YYEKEE (reference sequence). In DNA form, the CDR3 reads TGTGCCAGCAGCCAGTCTTACATTCAGTACTTC. This encodes CASSQSYIQYF.

The chain uses TRBV6-1 and TRBJ2-7; 10 bases are a match to TRBD1. CDR3 size: 16 residues. The junction had 6 bases not matched to a gene; V was cut back by 2 bases and J by 2 bases. Germline V CDR1 and CDR2: MNHNS, SASEGT. CDR3 in DNA: TGTGCCAGCAGTGAAAAGGGCGGGACAGGGGCCTACGAGCAGTACTTC. Residues: CASSEKGGTGAYEQYF.

As DNA, the CDR3 is TGTGCCACCAGTGATTCGGCCCCAGGGGGTAAAAGCACAGATACGCAGTATTTT. Amino acids: CATSDSAPGGKSTDTQYF. The chain has TRBV24-1 and TRBJ2-3; 7 bases are shared with TRBD1. Germline CDR1 and CDR2: KGHDR and SFDVKD. V lost 2 bases, J lost 0 bases, and 10 bases stayed unmatched. The CDR3 is 18 amino acids.

The chain combines TRBV3-1 (or the pseudogene TRBV3-2) with TRBJ2-3, with D tentatively TRBD1 (7 bases). Per germline, CDR1 LGHDT and CDR2 YNNKEL (reference sequence). Trimming took off 4 bases at V and 3 bases at J, with 14 bases between the two ends. This CDR3 spans 15 amino acids. CDR3 amino acids: CASSPRQGGTDTQYF. The CDR3 bases are TGTGCCAGCAGCCCCAGACAGGGAGGTACAGATACGCAGTATTTT.

The gene calls are TRBV21-1 and TRBJ1-3. TRBV21-1 is described as a pseudogene. The CDR3 runs to 16 residues. The CDR3: CASSRVRGISGNTIYF. The DNA of the CDR3 is TGTGCCAGCAGCCGAGTGCGAGGGATCTCTGGAAACACCATATATTTT.

V is TRBV5-1 and J is TRBJ1-2; D is possibly TRBD1 (5 bases). V was clipped by 4 bases and J by 4 bases, with 14 bases between them. The CDR3 totals 14 residues. Germline V CDR1 and CDR2: SGHRS, YFSETQ. The CDR3 DNA follows: TGCGCCAGCAGCGGGGGGACGGTCTCCTATGGCTACACCTTC. As protein: CASSGGTVSYGYTF.

This clone was seen only a few times. V gene TRBV2 combines with J gene TRBJ1-5; the D is unclear. The germline CDR1 and CDR2 sequences are SNHLY and FYNNEI. V was clipped by 3 bases and J by 0 bases, with 6 bases between them. The CDR3 is 14 amino acids. The CDR3 reads CASSEALSNQPQHF. The DNA for the CDR3 is TGTGCCAGCAGTGAGGCTCTTAGCAATCAGCCCCAGCATTTT.

In its sample, this clone was seen once. The chain employs TRBV4-1 and TRBJ1-2, with a weak D call TRBD1 (6 bases). Trimming shortened V by 2 bases and J by 7 bases, and 32 bases separated the two germline ends. This CDR3 is 20 amino acids long. The germline gives CDR1 MGHRA, CDR2 YSYEKL. The CDR3 DNA sequence: TGCGCCAGCAGCCAAAGGTCTAATCGACAGGAGGTCCGGTCGCGGATTGGCTACACCTTC. Translating it yields CASSQRSNRQEVRSRIGYTF.

V usage is TRBV27 and J usage is TRBJ2-2, with D possibly being TRBD1 (5 bases). Trimming removed 3 bases from V and 3 bases from J, with 14 bases in between. The CDR3 has 16 amino acids. Germline V gives CDR1 MNHEY, CDR2 SMNVEV (reference sequence). The CDR3 bases are TGTGCCAGCAGTTTTTTCCCAGGGCCCGACACCGGGGAGCTGTTTTTT. Translation: CASSFFPGPDTGELFF.

This clone was seen a few times. The rearrangement uses TRBV27 and TRBJ1-2; perhaps TRBD1 as D (6 bases). CDR1 and CDR2 (germline): MNHEY, SMNVEV (reference sequence). Deletions cut 5 bases from V and 8 bases from J, with 12 bases between. The CDR3 runs 12 residues. The CDR3 is CASSNRADGYTF. The CDR3 DNA is TGTGCCAGCAGTAACAGGGCGGACGGCTACACCTTC.

The V call is TRBV5-6, the J call TRBJ1-6, with 10 bases aligning to TRBD1. Trimming at V came to 7 bases and at J to 7 bases, leaving 8 bases not matched to a gene. The CDR3 contains 15 residues. The germline CDR1 and CDR2 sequences are SGHDT and YYEEEE. The CDR3 sequence is CASHYRDRGNSPLHF. As DNA, the CDR3 is TGTGCCAGCCACTATAGGGACAGGGGAAATTCACCCCTCCACTTT.